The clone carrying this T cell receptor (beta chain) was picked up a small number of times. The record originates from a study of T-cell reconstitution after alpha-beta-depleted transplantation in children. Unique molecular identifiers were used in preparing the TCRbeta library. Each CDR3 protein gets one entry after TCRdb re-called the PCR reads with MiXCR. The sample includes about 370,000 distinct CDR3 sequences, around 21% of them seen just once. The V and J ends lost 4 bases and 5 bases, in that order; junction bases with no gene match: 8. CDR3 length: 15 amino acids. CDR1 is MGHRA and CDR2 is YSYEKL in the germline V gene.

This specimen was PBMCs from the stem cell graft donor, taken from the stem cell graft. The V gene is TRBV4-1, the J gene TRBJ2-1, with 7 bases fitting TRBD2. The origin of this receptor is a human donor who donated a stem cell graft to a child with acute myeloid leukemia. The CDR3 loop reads CASSLAGQTNNEQFF. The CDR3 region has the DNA TGCGCCAGCAGCCTAGCGGGCCAAACCAACAATGAGCAGTTCTTC.